A single sample is the source of the 5 T cell receptor beta chains below, sequenced in a study of memory CD8 T cells in hepatitis C reinfection. Sample time point: pre-reinfection, 55 to 20 weeks before reinfection detection. The sorted cells went straight to TCR sequencing with no prior in vitro expansion. Libraries were prepared by immunoSEQ multiplex PCR; TCRdb keeps only in-frame clonotypes and omits some of them. The sample has over 50,000 clones, 89% seen once. Sequencing used naive CD8+ T cells sorted from blood. These receptors came from a man aged 18 to 30 with hepatitis C virus infection.

This sequence joins TRBV6-5 and TRBJ1-2; D is ambiguous. Trimming stripped 7 bases from V and 0 bases from J, with 15 bases between. From germline, CDR1 is MNHEY and CDR2 SVGAGI. CDR3 length: 15 residues. The CDR3 is CASNPTMTPNYGYTF. CDR3 sequence (DNA): TGTGCCAGCAATCCAACGATGACACCTAACTATGGCTACACCTTC.

The chain employs TRBV2 and TRBJ1-2; possibly TRBD1 for D (6 bases). In germline, CDR1 is SNHLY, CDR2 FYNNEI. This CDR3 has 12 amino acids. The germline V and J ends were trimmed by 4 bases and 8 bases, with 11 bases remaining between them. CDR3 sequence reads: CASSVFGGGYTF. In nucleotides, the CDR3 is TGTGCCAGCAGTGTATTTGGGGGCGGCTACACCTTC. The variable domain in full, with the rest retrieved from reference TRBV2 and TRBJ1-2, is EPEVTQTPSHQVTQMGQEVILRCVPISNHLYFYWYRQILGQKVEFLVSFYNNEISEKSEIFDDQFSVERPDGSNFTLKIRSTKLEDSAMYFCASSVFGGGYTFGSGTRLTVV.

The genes are TRBV7-9 and TRBJ2-1, with 8 nucleotides matching TRBD1. The V and J ends lost 6 bases and 13 bases, in that order; junction bases with no gene match: 8. The CDR3 covers 12 residues. Germline V gene sequence: CDR1 SEHNR, CDR2 FQNEAQ (reference sequence). The CDR3, as DNA: TGTGCCAGCAGGTACCCGGGACAGGAACAGTTCTTC. Its translation: CASRYPGQEQFF.

The rearrangement uses TRBV27 and TRBJ2-1; weak D call: TRBD2 (7 bases). The CDR3 runs to 15 residues. Trimming shortened V by 0 bases and J by 4 bases, and 10 bases separated the two germline ends. Per germline, CDR1 MNHEY and CDR2 SMNVEV (reference sequence). The CDR3 is CASSLSGGRYNEQFF. The CDR3 nucleotides read TGTGCCAGCAGTTTATCGGGGGGGCGTTACAATGAGCAGTTCTTC.

The J gene is TRBJ2-1, the V gene TRBV5-4; 9 bases match TRBD2. The CDR3 has 15 residues. The V segment lost 6 bases and the J segment 4 bases; nucleotides outside the gene matches: 8. The germline V gene encodes CDR1 SGHNT and CDR2 YYREEE (reference sequence). CDR3 in amino acids: CASNPAGGQYNEQFF. Here the CDR3 DNA reads TGTGCCAGCAACCCCGCGGGAGGGCAGTACAATGAGCAGTTCTTC.